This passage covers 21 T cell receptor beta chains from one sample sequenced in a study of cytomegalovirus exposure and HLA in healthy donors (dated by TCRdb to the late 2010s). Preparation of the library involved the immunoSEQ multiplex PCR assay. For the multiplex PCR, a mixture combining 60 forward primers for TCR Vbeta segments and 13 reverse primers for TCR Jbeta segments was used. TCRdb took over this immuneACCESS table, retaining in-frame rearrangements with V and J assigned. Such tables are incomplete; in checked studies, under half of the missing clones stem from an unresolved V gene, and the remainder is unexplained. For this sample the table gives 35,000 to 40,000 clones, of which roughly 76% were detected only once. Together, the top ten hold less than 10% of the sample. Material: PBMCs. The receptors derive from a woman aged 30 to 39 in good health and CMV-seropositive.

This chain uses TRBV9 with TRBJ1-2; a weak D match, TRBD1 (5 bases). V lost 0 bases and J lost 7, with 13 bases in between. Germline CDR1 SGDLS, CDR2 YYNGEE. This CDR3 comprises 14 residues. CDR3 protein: CASSVGGGNGGYTF. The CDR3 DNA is TGTGCCAGCAGCGTAGGGGGGGGGAACGGTGGCTACACCTTC. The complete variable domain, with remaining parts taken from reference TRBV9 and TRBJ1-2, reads DSGVTQTPKHLITATGQRVTLRCSPRSGDLSVYWYQQSLDQGLQFLIQYYNGEERAKGNILERFSAQQFPDLHSELNLSSLELGDSALYFCASSVGGGNGGYTFGSGTRLTVV.

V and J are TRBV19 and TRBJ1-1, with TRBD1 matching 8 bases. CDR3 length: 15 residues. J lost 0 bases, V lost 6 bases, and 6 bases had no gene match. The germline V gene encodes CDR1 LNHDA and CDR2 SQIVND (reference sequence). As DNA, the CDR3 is TGTGCCAGTAGGGATGGACAGGGAATGAACACTGAAGCTTTCTTT. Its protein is CASRDGQGMNTEAFF.

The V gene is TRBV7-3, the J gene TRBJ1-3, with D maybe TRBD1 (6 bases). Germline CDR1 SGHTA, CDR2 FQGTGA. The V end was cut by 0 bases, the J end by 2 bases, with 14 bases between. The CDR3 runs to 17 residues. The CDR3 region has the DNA TGTGCCAGCAGCTTAACCGGTGGGGGGGGGCCTGGAAACACCATATATTTT. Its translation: CASSLTGGGGPGNTIYF.

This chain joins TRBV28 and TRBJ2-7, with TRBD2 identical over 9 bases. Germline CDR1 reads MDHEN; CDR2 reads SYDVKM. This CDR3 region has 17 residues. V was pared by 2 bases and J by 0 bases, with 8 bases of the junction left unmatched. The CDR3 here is CASSLLPASGTSYEQYF. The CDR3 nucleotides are TGTGCCAGCAGTTTACTCCCAGCTAGCGGGACCTCCTACGAGCAGTACTTC.

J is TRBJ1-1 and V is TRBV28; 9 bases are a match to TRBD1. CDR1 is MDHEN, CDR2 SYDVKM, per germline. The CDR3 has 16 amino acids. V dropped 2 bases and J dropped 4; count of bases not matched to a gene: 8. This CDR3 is CASSLGTGSWGTEAFF. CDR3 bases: TGTGCCAGCAGTTTAGGGACAGGGTCGTGGGGCACTGAAGCTTTCTTT. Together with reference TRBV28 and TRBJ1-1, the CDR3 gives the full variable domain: DVKVTQSSRYLVKRTGEKVFLECVQDMDHENMFWYRQDPGLGLRLIYFSYDVKMKEKGDIPEGYSVSREKKERFSLILESASTNQTSMYLCASSLGTGSWGTEAFFGQGTRLTVV.

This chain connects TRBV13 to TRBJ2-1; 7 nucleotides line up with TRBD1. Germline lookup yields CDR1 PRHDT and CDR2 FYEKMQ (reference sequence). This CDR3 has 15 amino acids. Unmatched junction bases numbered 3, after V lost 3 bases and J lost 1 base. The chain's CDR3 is CASSLRQGSYNEQFF. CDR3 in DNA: TGTGCCAGCAGCTTGCGACAGGGTTCCTACAATGAGCAGTTCTTC. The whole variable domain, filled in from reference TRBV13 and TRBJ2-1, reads AAGVIQSPRHLIKEKRETATLKCYPIPRHDTVYWYQQGPGQDPQFLISFYEKMQSDKGSIPDRFSAQQFSDYHSELNMSSLELGDSALYFCASSLRQGSYNEQFFGPGTRLTVL.

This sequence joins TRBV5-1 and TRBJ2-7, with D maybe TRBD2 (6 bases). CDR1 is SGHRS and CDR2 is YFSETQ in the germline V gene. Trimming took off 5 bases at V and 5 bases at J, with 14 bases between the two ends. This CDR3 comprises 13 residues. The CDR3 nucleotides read TGCGCCAGCAGGCCGGGGACGGGGGACGAGCAGTACTTC. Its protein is CASRPGTGDEQYF.

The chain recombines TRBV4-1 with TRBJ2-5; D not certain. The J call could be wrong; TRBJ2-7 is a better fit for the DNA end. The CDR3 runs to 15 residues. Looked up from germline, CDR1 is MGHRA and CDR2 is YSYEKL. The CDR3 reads CASSQSFSSSYEQYF. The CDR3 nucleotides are TGCGCCAGCAGCCAGTCTTTCTCAAGCTCCTACGAGCAGTACTTC.

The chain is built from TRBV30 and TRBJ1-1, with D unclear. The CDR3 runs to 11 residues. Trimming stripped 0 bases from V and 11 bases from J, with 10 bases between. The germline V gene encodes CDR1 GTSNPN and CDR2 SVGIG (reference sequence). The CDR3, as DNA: TGTGCCTGGAGTGTATCGGGTAACGCTTTCTTT. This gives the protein CAWSVSGNAFF. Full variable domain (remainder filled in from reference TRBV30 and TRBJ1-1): SQTIHQWPATLVQPVGSPLSLECTVEGTSNPNLYWYRQAAGRGLQLLFYSVGIGQISSEVPQNLSASRPQDRQFILSSKKLLLSDSGFYLCAWSVSGNAFFGQGTRLTVV.

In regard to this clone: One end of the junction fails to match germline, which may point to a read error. This CDR3 is CSSSLGGYYTDTQYF. The CDR3 nucleotides read TGTTCCAGCAGCTTAGGAGGGTACTACACAGATACGCAGTATTTT. This rearrangement joins TRBV7-9 to TRBJ2-3; possibly TRBD2 for D (6 bases). The CDR3 is made up of 15 amino acids. In germline, CDR1 is SEHNR, CDR2 FQNEAQ (reference sequence).

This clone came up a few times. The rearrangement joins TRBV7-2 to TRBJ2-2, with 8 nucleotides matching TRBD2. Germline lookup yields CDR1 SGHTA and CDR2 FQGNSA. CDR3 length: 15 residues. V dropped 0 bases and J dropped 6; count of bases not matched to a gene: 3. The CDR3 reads CASSLAAGVPGELFF. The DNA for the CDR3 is TGTGCCAGCAGCTTAGCAGCGGGAGTCCCCGGGGAGCTGTTTTTT. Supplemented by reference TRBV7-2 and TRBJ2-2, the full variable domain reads GAGVSQSPSNKVTEKGKDVELRCDPISGHTALYWYRQSLGQGLEFLIYFQGNSAPDKSGLPSDRFSAERTGGSVSTLTIQRTQQEDSAVYLCASSLAAGVPGELFFGEGSRLTVL.

CDR3 coding DNA: TGTGCCAGCAGCTACCGGGACAGGGCTAATGAGCAGTACTTC. It specifies CASSYRDRANEQYF. The gene calls are TRBV13 and TRBJ2-7; 9 bases fit TRBD1. Germline CDR1 and CDR2: PRHDT and FYEKMQ (reference sequence). The CDR3 is 14 residues long. The V gene end was trimmed by 4 bases and the J gene end by 7 bases; junction bases not matched to a gene: 8.

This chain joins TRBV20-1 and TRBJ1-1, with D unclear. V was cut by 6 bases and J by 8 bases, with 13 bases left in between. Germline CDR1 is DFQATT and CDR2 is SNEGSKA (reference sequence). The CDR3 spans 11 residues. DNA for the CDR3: TGCAGTGCCCCGGTACCGACAGAAGCTTTCTTT. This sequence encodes CSAPVPTEAFF.

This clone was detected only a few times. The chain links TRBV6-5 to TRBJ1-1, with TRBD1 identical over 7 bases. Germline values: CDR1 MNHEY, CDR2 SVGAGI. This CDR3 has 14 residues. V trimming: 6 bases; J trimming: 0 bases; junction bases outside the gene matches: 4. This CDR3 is CASSSGQMNTEAFF. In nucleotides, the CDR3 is TGTGCCAGCAGCTCGGGACAGATGAACACTGAAGCTTTCTTT.

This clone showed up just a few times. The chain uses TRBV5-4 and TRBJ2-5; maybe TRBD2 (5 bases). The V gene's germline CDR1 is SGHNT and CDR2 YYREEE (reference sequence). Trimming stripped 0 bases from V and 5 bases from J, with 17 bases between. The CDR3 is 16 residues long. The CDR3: CASSLGGSARYETQYF. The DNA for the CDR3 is TGTGCCAGCAGCTTGGGGGGTAGCGCGAGGTATGAGACCCAGTACTTC.

CDR3 protein: CASSETDRTGSYEQYF. The CDR3 DNA sequence: TGTGCCAGCAGTGAAACCGACCGAACAGGCTCCTACGAGCAGTACTTC. The chain employs TRBV6-1 and TRBJ2-7; maybe TRBD1 (5 bases). Germline loops: CDR1 MNHNS, CDR2 SASEGT. The CDR3 extends over 16 amino acids. Trimming left V 2 bases short and J 0 bases short, with 14 bases between.

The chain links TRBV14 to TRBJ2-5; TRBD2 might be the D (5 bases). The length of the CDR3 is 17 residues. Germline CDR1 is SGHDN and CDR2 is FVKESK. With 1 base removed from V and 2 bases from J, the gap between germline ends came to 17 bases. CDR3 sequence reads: CASSQVPAVYAQETQYF. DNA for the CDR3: TGTGCCAGCAGCCAAGTCCCAGCGGTATATGCGCAAGAGACCCAGTACTTC.

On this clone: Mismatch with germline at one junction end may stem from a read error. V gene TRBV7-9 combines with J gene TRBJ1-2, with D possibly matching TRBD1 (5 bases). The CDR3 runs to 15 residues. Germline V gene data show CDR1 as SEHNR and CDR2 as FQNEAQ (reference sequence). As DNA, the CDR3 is TGTTCCAGCAACACCGGCATAGACAGCAACTATGGCTACACCTTC. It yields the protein CSSNTGIDSNYGYTF. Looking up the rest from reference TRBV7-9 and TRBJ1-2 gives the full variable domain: DTGVSQNPRHKITKRGQNVTFRCDPISEHNRLYWYRQTLGQGPEFLTYFQNEAQLEKSRLLSDRFSAERPKGSFSTLEIQRTEQGDSAMYLCSSNTGIDSNYGYTFGSGTRLTVV.

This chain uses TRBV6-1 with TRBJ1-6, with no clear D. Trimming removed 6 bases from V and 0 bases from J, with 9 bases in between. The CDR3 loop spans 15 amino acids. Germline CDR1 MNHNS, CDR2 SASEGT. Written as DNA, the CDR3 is TGTGCCAGCAGGCCCGGGAACTCCTATAATTCACCCCTCCACTTT. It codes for CASRPGNSYNSPLHF.

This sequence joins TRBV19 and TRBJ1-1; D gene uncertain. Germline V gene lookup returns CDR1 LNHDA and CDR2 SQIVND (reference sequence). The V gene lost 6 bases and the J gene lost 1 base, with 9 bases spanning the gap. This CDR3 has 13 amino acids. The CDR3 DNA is TGTGCCAGTAGGGTTCAGGCGAACACTGAAGCTTTCTTT. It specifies CASRVQANTEAFF.

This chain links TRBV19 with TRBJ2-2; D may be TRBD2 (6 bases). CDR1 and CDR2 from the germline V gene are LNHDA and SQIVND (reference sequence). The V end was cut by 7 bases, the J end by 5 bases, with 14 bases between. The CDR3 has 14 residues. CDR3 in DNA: TGTGCCAGTATGGAGGGTTCCCATACCGGGGAGCTGTTTTTT. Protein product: CASMEGSHTGELFF.